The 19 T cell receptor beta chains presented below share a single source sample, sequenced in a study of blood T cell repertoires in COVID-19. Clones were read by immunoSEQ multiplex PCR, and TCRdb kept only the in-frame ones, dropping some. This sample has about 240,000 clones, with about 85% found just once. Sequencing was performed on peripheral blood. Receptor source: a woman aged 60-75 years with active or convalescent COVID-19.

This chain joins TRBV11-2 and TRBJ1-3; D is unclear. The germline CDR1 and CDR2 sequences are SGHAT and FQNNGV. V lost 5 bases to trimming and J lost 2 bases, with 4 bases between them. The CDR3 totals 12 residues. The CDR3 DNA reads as TGTGCCAGCAGCCCTCCTGGAAACACCATATATTTT. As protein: CASSPPGNTIYF.

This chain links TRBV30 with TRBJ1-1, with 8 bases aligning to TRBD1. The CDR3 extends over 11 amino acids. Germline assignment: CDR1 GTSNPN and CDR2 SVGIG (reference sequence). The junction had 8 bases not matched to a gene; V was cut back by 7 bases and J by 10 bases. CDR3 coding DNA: TGTGCCTCCACAGGGGGTCCTGTAGCTTTCTTT. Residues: CASTGGPVAFF.

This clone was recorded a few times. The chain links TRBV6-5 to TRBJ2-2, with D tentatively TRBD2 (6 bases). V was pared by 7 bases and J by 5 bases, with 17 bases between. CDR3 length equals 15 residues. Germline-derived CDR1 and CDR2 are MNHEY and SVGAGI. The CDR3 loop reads CASNPRRARTGELFF. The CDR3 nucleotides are TGTGCCAGCAATCCACGGAGGGCTAGAACCGGGGAGCTGTTTTTT.

The DNA for the CDR3 is TGTGCCAGCAGCTTGGAGTGGGGGCCATATAATTCACCCCTCCACTTT. The encoded protein is CASSLEWGPYNSPLHF. V usage is TRBV5-5 and J usage is TRBJ1-6, with D possibly matching TRBD1 (6 bases). V dropped 0 bases and J dropped 4 bases, with 11 bases sitting between them. This CDR3 contains 16 residues. CDR1 SGHKS and CDR2 YYEKEE come from the germline V gene (reference sequence). The full variable domain, with the rest looked up from reference TRBV5-5 and TRBJ1-6, is DAGVTQSPTHLIKTRGQQVTLRCSPISGHKSVSWYQQVLGQGPQFIFQYYEKEERGRGNFPDRFSARQFPNYSSELNVNALLLGDSALYLCASSLEWGPYNSPLHFGNGTRLTVT.

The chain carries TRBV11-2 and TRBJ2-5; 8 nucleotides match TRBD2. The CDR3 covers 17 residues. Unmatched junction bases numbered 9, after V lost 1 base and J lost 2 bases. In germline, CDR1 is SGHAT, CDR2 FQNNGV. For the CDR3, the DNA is TGTGCCAGCAGCTTAGTCGCGGGGGGCTTTTGGCAAGAGACCCAGTACTTC. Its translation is CASSLVAGGFWQETQYF.

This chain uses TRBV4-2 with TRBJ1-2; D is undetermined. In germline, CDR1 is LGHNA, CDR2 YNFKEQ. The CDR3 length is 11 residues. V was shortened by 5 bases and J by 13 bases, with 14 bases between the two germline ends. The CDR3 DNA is TGTGCCAGCAGCGAGCCGGGAATCAGCACCTTC. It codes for CASSEPGISTF.

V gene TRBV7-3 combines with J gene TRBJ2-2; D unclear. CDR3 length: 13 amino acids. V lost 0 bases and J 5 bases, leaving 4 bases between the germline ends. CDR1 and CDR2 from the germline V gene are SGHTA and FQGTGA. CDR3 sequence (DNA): TGTGCCAGCAGCTTAACCGGTACCGGGGAGCTGTTTTTT. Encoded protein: CASSLTGTGELFF.

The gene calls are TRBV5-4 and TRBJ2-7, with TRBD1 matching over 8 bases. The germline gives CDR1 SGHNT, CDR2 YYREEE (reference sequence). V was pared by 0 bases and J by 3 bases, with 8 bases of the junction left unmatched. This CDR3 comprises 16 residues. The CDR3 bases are TGTGCCAGCAGCTTGGGACCCGGGACAGGTTTCTACGAGCAGTACGTC. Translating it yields CASSLGPGTGFYEQYV.

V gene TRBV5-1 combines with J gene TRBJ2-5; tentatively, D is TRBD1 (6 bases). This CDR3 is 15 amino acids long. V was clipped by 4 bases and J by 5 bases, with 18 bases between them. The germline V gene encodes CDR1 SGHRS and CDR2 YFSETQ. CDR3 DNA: TGCGCCAGCAGCCGGGGTACAGGGTCCTTTGAGACCCAGTACTTC. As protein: CASSRGTGSFETQYF. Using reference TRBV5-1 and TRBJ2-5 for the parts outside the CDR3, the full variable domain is KAGVTQTPRYLIKTRGQQVTLSCSPISGHRSVSWYQQTPGQGLQFLFEYFSETQRNKGNFPGRFSGRQFSNSRSEMNVSTLELGDSALYLCASSRGTGSFETQYFGPGTRLLVL.

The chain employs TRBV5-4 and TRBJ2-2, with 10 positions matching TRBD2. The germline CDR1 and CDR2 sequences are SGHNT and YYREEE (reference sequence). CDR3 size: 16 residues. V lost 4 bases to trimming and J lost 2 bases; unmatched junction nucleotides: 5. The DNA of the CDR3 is TGTGCCAGCAGCCCCGCTAGCGGGAGAAACACCGGGGAGCTGTTTTTT. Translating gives CASSPASGRNTGELFF. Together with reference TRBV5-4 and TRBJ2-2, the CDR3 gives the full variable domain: ETGVTQSPTHLIKTRGQQVTLRCSSQSGHNTVSWYQQALGQGPQFIFQYYREEENGRGNFPPRFSGLQFPNYSSELNVNALELDDSALYLCASSPASGRNTGELFFGEGSRLTVL.

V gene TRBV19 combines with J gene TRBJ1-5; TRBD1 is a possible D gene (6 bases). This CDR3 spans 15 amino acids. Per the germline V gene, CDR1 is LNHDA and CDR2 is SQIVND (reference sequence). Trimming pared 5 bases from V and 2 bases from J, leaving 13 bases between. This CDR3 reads CASSWSGDGNQPQHF. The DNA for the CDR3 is TGTGCCAGTAGTTGGTCAGGGGATGGCAATCAGCCCCAGCATTTT. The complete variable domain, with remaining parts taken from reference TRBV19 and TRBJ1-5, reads DGGITQSPKYLFRKEGQNVTLSCEQNLNHDAMYWYRQDPGQGLRLIYYSQIVNDFQKGDIAEGYSVSREKKESFPLTVTSAQKNPTAFYLCASSWSGDGNQPQHFGDGTRLSIL.

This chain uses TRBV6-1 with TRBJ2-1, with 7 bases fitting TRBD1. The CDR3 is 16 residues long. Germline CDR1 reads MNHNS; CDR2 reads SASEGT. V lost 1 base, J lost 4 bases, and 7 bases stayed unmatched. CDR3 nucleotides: TGTGCCAGCAGTGAAGTACGCGCAGGGGGATACAATGAGCAGTTCTTC. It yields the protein CASSEVRAGGYNEQFF.

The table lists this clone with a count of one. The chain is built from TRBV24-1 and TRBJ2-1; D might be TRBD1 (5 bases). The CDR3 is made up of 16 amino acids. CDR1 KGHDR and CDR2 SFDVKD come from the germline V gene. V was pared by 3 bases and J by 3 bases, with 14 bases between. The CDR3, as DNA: TGTGCCACCAGTGATGCAGGGTCTCCCTACTACAATGAGCAGTTCTTC. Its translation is CATSDAGSPYYNEQFF.

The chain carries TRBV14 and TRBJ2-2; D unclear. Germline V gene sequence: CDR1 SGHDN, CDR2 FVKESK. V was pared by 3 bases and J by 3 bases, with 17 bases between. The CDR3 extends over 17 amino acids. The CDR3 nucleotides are TGTGCCAGCAGCCATAGTTGGTCAAGAATTGACACCGGGGAGCTGTTTTTT. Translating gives CASSHSWSRIDTGELFF. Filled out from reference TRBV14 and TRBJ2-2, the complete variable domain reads EAGVTQFPSHSVIEKGQTVTLRCDPISGHDNLYWYRRVMGKEIKFLLHFVKESKQDESGMPNNRFLAERTGGTYSTLKVQPAELEDSGVYFCASSHSWSRIDTGELFFGEGSRLTVL.

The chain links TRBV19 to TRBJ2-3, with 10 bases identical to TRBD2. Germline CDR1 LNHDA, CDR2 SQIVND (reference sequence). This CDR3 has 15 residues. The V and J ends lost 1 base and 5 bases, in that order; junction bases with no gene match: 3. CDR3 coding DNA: TGTGCCAGTAGTATAGGCCCTAGCGGGAGAGATACGCAGTATTTT. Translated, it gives CASSIGPSGRDTQYF.

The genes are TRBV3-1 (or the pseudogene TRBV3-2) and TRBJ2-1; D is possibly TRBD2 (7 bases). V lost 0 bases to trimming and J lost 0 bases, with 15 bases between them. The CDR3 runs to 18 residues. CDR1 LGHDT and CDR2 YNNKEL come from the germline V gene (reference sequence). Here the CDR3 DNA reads TGTGCCAGCAGCCAAGATCTTCTGGGGGGGGCCTCCTACAATGAGCAGTTCTTC. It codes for CASSQDLLGGASYNEQFF.

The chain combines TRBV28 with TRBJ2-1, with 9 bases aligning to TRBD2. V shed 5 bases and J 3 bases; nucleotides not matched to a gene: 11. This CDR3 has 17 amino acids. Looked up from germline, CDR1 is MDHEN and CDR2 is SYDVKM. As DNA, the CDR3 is TGTGCCAGCAGTGGCGCCGCCGGCGGGGGGGACTACAATGAGCAGTTCTTC. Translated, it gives CASSGAAGGGDYNEQFF.

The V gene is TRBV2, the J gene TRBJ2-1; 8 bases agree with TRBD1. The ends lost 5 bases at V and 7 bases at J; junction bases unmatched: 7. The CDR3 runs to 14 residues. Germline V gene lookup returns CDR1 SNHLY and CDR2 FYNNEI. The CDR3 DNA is TGTGCCAGCAGTATGCAGGGGGCTCTGAATGAGCAGTTCTTC. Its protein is CASSMQGALNEQFF.

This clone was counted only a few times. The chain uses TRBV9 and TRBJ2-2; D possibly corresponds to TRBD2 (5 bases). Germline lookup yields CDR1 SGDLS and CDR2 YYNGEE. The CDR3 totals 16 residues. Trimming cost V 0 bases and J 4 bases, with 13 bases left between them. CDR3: CASSVAISEGTGELFF. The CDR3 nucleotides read TGTGCCAGCAGCGTAGCGATAAGCGAGGGCACCGGGGAGCTGTTTTTT. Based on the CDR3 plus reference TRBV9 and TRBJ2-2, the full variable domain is DSGVTQTPKHLITATGQRVTLRCSPRSGDLSVYWYQQSLDQGLQFLIQYYNGEERAKGNILERFSAQQFPDLHSELNLSSLELGDSALYFCASSVAISEGTGELFFGEGSRLTVL.